The 19 T cell receptor beta chains below all came from one sample that was sequenced in a study of shared clonotypes between healthy human individuals. The data were produced by immunoSEQ multiplex PCR, yet TCRdb's version contains in-frame clones alone and is incomplete. The sample carries roughly 850,000 clones, about 96% recorded once. Naive CD8 cells were CD45RO-negative, positively selected for CCR7, excluding terminally differentiated effector memory CD45RA+ cells. Material: naive CD8+ T cells sorted from blood. The receptor source for this set is a man younger than 40 in good health.

About this clone: Additional DNA sequences in this sample encode the identical CDR3. The rearrangement links TRBV29-1 to TRBJ2-7; no clear D gene. The CDR3 sequence is 12 residues long. Trimming removed 1 base at V and 2 bases at J, with 6 bases between. Germline V gives CDR1 SQVTM, CDR2 ANQGSEA. The CDR3 protein is CSVEGETYEQYF. The CDR3 DNA follows: TGCAGCGTTGAAGGGGAAACCTACGAGCAGTACTTC.

This sequence joins TRBV4-1 and TRBJ2-3; TRBD2 aligns across 14 bases. Germline assignment: CDR1 MGHRA and CDR2 YSYEKL. Trimming took 1 base from V and 2 from J; bases not matched to a gene: 5. The CDR3 has 18 residues. In DNA form, the CDR3 reads TGCGCCAGCAGCCAAGGACTAGCGGGAGGGCCGTTCACAGATACGCAGTATTTT. As protein: CASSQGLAGGPFTDTQYF.

V usage is TRBV4-3 and J usage is TRBJ2-7; D possibly corresponds to TRBD1 (5 bases). The CDR3 length is 14 residues. Germline V gene sequence: CDR1 LGHNA, CDR2 YSLEER. V gave up 1 base and J gave up 5 bases, with 12 bases separating them. This CDR3 reads CASSQGQNSNEQYF. The CDR3 nucleotides are TGCGCCAGCAGCCAAGGACAGAACAGCAACGAGCAGTACTTC.

This chain links TRBV29-1 with TRBJ2-1, with D unresolved. With 3 bases removed from V and 7 bases from J, the gap between germline ends came to 7 bases. The CDR3 contains 11 residues. Per the germline V gene, CDR1 is SQVTM and CDR2 is ANQGSEA. CDR3 bases: TGCAGCGTTGATTCGGGTAATGAGCAGTTCTTC. Amino acid sequence: CSVDSGNEQFF.

The rearrangement uses TRBV27 and TRBJ1-2; D remains unclear. Trimming stripped 0 bases from V and 3 bases from J, with 5 bases between. In germline, CDR1 is MNHEY, CDR2 SMNVEV (reference sequence). The CDR3 loop spans 13 amino acids. The CDR3 nucleotides read TGTGCCAGCAGTTTATCTAATTACTATGGCTACACCTTC. Its translation: CASSLSNYYGYTF.

J is TRBJ2-7 and V is TRBV5-4; D is possibly TRBD2 (5 bases). The CDR3 contains 18 residues. CDR1 is SGHNT and CDR2 is YYREEE in the germline V gene (reference sequence). V was pared by 0 bases and J by 2 bases, with 21 bases between. CDR3 sequence: CASSLDPGVLLGTYEQYF. The CDR3, as DNA: TGTGCCAGCAGCTTGGACCCCGGGGTCCTTCTTGGGACCTACGAGCAGTACTTC.

The genes are TRBV28 and TRBJ2-5; 7 bases agree with TRBD1. This CDR3 is built from 17 residues. The germline V gene encodes CDR1 MDHEN and CDR2 SYDVKM. The V and J ends lost 6 bases and 2 bases, in that order; junction bases with no gene match: 15. For the CDR3, the DNA is TGTGCCAGCAGCTATCCCCCCCTGACAGGGAAGCAAGAGACCCAGTACTTC. Encoded protein: CASSYPPLTGKQETQYF.

The rearrangement links TRBV4-3 to TRBJ2-1, with 8 bases aligning to TRBD2. This CDR3 has 17 residues. Germline V gene lookup returns CDR1 LGHNA and CDR2 YSLEER. Germline trimming cut 3 bases from V and 4 bases from J; bases unmatched to any gene: 11. The CDR3: CASSHQIAGRDYNEQFF. DNA for the CDR3: TGCGCCAGCAGCCACCAAATAGCGGGGCGGGATTACAATGAGCAGTTCTTC.

This clone was seen just once. This CDR3 reads CASSQDGGELFF. CDR3 in DNA: TGTGCCAGCAGCCAAGACGGCGGGGAGCTGTTTTTT. The chain is built from TRBV4-2 and TRBJ2-2; unclear D gene. The ends were cut back, 0 bases at V and 7 bases at J, with 3 bases in the middle. The germline V gene encodes CDR1 LGHNA and CDR2 YNFKEQ. The CDR3 length is 12 residues.

This sequence joins TRBV27 and TRBJ1-4; 7 nucleotides match TRBD1. The ends lost 11 bases at V and 7 bases at J; junction bases unmatched: 19. Germline CDR1 is MNHEY and CDR2 is SMNVEV (reference sequence). This CDR3 spans 16 amino acids. The CDR3 DNA sequence: TGTGCCCCTGGTATTTACGGACAGGAGGGTGGTGAAAAACTGTTTTTT. Translated: CAPGIYGQEGGEKLFF.

The V and J genes are TRBV19 and TRBJ2-3; 7 positions agree with TRBD2. V was pared by 3 bases and J by 1 base, with 1 base of the junction left unmatched. The CDR3 loop spans 14 amino acids. Per germline, CDR1 LNHDA and CDR2 SQIVND (reference sequence). CDR3 in DNA: TGTGCCAGTAGTATGGCGGGGGGCACAGATACGCAGTATTTT. It encodes CASSMAGGTDTQYF.

The rearrangement joins TRBV5-6 to TRBJ2-7, with D possibly TRBD1 on 5 matching bases. There are 13 residues in the CDR3. The V gene lost 2 bases and the J gene lost 0 bases, with 6 bases spanning the gap. Germline CDR1 SGHDT, CDR2 YYEEEE. The CDR3 DNA reads as TGTGCCAGCAGCTTCCAGGGCTCCTACGAGCAGTACTTC. Translated: CASSFQGSYEQYF.

This clone has only a few counts. The V gene is TRBV5-6, the J gene TRBJ2-1; 7 nucleotides line up with TRBD2. Germline V gene sequence: CDR1 SGHDT, CDR2 YYEEEE. J lost 4 bases, V lost 3 bases, and 4 bases had no gene match. CDR3 length equals 14 residues. CDR3 sequence reads: CASSSSGLYNEQFF. In DNA form, the CDR3 reads TGTGCCAGCAGCTCTAGCGGTTTATACAATGAGCAGTTCTTC.

This chain connects TRBV5-1 to TRBJ2-7, with TRBD2 identical over 7 bases. With V trimmed by 4 bases and J by 1 base, 5 bases remained unmatched. The V gene's germline CDR1 is SGHRS and CDR2 YFSETQ. This CDR3 is 14 amino acids long. In DNA, the CDR3 is TGCGCCAGCAGCCGTGGACTAGAGTCCTACGAGCAGTACTTC. Translated, it gives CASSRGLESYEQYF.

The chain employs TRBV2 and TRBJ1-1; the D gene is possibly TRBD1 (6 bases). Germline V gene data show CDR1 as SNHLY and CDR2 as FYNNEI. V lost 5 bases, J lost 1 base, and 14 bases lay in between. The CDR3 contains 15 residues. The CDR3 DNA follows: TGTGCCAGCAGTTCACCTCAGGGGAGGAACACTGAAGCTTTCTTT. Residues: CASSSPQGRNTEAFF. Together with reference TRBV2 and TRBJ1-1, the CDR3 gives the full variable domain: EPEVTQTPSHQVTQMGQEVILRCVPISNHLYFYWYRQILGQKVEFLVSFYNNEISEKSEIFDDQFSVERPDGSNFTLKIRSTKLEDSAMYFCASSSPQGRNTEAFFGQGTRLTVV.

The J gene is TRBJ2-3, the V gene TRBV7-3, with D unclear. V was cut by 0 bases and J by 4 bases, with 5 bases left in between. The CDR3 is 13 residues long. Germline CDR1 reads SGHTA; CDR2 reads FQGTGA. CDR3 loop: CASSLTLADTQYF. The CDR3 DNA follows: TGTGCCAGCAGCTTAACGCTCGCAGATACGCAGTATTTT.

The chain has TRBV18 and TRBJ2-3, with TRBD1 matching over 8 bases. The V and J ends lost 3 bases and 0 bases, in that order; junction bases with no gene match: 5. Germline V gives CDR1 KGHSH, CDR2 LQKENI. The CDR3 is 16 residues long. CDR3 amino acids: CASSPGQGSSTDTQYF. The CDR3 region has the DNA TGTGCCAGCTCACCTGGACAGGGCTCTAGCACAGATACGCAGTATTTT. Full variable domain (outside the CDR3, taken from reference TRBV18 and TRBJ2-3): NAGVMQNPRHLVRRRGQEARLRCSPMKGHSHVYWYRQLPEEGLKFMVYLQKENIIDESGMPKERFSAEFPKEGPSILRIQQVVRGDSAAYFCASSPGQGSSTDTQYFGPGTRLTVL.

This chain connects TRBV30 to TRBJ1-2; D not resolved. This CDR3 contains 11 residues. Germline CDR1 is GTSNPN and CDR2 is SVGIG (reference sequence). Trimming cost V 4 bases and J 4 bases, with 7 bases left between them. The DNA for the CDR3 is TGTGCCTGGACGGGAGGCTATGGCTACACCTTC. Residues: CAWTGGYGYTF.

Only a few counts were recorded for this clone. This chain connects TRBV29-1 to TRBJ1-4, with a weak D call TRBD1 (5 bases). Trimming stripped 3 bases from V and 7 bases from J, with 12 bases between. The CDR3 has 13 amino acids. The germline CDR1 and CDR2 sequences are SQVTM and ANQGSEA. CDR3 DNA: TGCAGCGTTGAGGAGGGGATCGGTGAAAAACTGTTTTTT. Translated, it gives CSVEEGIGEKLFF.